The 5 T cell receptor beta chains reported below all come from one sample, sequenced in a study of cytomegalovirus exposure and HLA in healthy donors. The table came from immunoSEQ multiplex PCR; TCRdb's copy has only in-frame clones and leaves some out. The sample lists 110,000 or so clones, about nine tenths occurring once. The sample was PBMCs. These receptors all come from a man aged 18 to 29 in good health and CMV-seropositive.

The chain employs TRBV5-1 and TRBJ2-2; a weak D match, TRBD1 (6 bases). There are 14 residues in the CDR3. Germline CDR1 and CDR2: SGHRS and YFSETQ. Trimming took 3 bases from V and 3 from J, leaving 9 bases between them. The CDR3 reads CASSSDRDTGELFF. The CDR3, as DNA: TGCGCCAGCAGCTCGGACAGAGACACCGGGGAGCTGTTTTTT.

V and J are TRBV2 and TRBJ1-6, with 7 bases lining up with TRBD1. J gave up 6 bases and V 4 bases, and 3 bases lay outside the gene matches. The CDR3 covers 14 residues. Germline loops: CDR1 SNHLY, CDR2 FYNNEI. The CDR3 DNA reads as TGTGCCAGCAGTGCAGGGGGAAGTAATTCACCCCTCCACTTT. This gives the protein CASSAGGSNSPLHF.

The J gene is TRBJ1-1, the V gene TRBV25-1, with D unclear. The CDR3 sequence is 15 residues long. Trimming left V 3 bases short and J 2 bases short, with 13 bases between. Per the germline V gene, CDR1 is MGHDK and CDR2 is SYGVNS. This chain's CDR3 is CASSDVADINTEAFF. In DNA, the CDR3 is TGTGCCAGCAGTGATGTGGCAGACATAAACACTGAAGCTTTCTTT.

The genes are TRBV5-6 and TRBJ1-4; no reliable D call. The ends were cut back, 4 bases at V and 0 bases at J, with 4 bases in the middle. Per the germline V gene, CDR1 is SGHDT and CDR2 is YYEEEE. The CDR3 is 13 residues long. The chain's CDR3 is CASSLPTNEKLFF. The DNA of the CDR3 is TGTGCCAGCAGCCTCCCAACTAATGAAAAACTGTTTTTT. The complete variable domain, with remaining parts taken from reference TRBV5-6 and TRBJ1-4, reads DAGVTQSPTHLIKTRGQQVTLRCSPKSGHDTVSWYQQALGQGPQFIFQYYEEEERQRGNFPDRFSGHQFPNYSSELNVNALLLGDSALYLCASSLPTNEKLFFGSGTQLSVL.

The chain has TRBV19 and TRBJ1-5; 9 bases agree with TRBD1. This CDR3 region has 16 residues. V shed 6 bases and J 2 bases; nucleotides not matched to a gene: 8. Germline CDR1 reads LNHDA; CDR2 reads SQIVND (reference sequence). As DNA, the CDR3 is TGTGCCAGTAGCAAAAGGACAGGGGCGGGCAATCAGCCCCAGCATTTT. Protein: CASSKRTGAGNQPQHF.